This TCR beta chain emerged from a study of cytomegalovirus exposure and HLA in healthy donors. V was clipped by 4 bases and J by 1 base; unmatched bases: 2. The length of the CDR3 is 14 residues. Per the germline V gene, CDR1 is SGHDT and CDR2 is YYEEEE. PCR was performed using 60 Vbeta and 13 Jbeta primers. Method: immunoSEQ multiplex PCR; TCRdb's copy keeps in-frame clones and lacks some. The table includes roughly 230,000 clones, roughly 78% detected once. Worth noting for this clone: Antigen: not known.

Regarding the study as a whole: A later analysis showed HLA-associated TCR beta chains outstripping equally common others in clonal expansion.

The sequence derives from a boy younger than 18 in good health and CMV-seronegative. The chain carries TRBV5-6 and TRBJ2-5; 9 bases are a match to TRBD2. The sample consisted of PBMCs. CDR3 in amino acids: CASSLAGSQETQYF. CDR3 nucleotides: TGTGCCAGCAGCCTAGCGGGGAGCCAAGAGACCCAGTACTTC. The variable domain in full, completed from reference TRBV5-6 and TRBJ2-5, reads DAGVTQSPTHLIKTRGQQVTLRCSPKSGHDTVSWYQQALGQGPQFIFQYYEEEERQRGNFPDRFSGHQFPNYSSELNVNALLLGDSALYLCASSLAGSQETQYFGPGTRLLVL.